These 3 T cell receptor beta chains were all obtained from the same sample, sequenced in a study of cytomegalovirus exposure and HLA in healthy donors. Produced via immunoSEQ multiplex PCR; TCRdb's table is partial and in-frame only. The sample gives 100,000 to 120,000 clones, approximately 89% of which show up once; 1.5% to 2% is in the top ten. The sequencing input was PBMCs. These receptors originate from a young woman in good health and CMV-seronegative.

The V call is TRBV7-9, the J call TRBJ2-1; D gene ambiguous. Germline V lookup: CDR1 SEHNR, CDR2 FQNEAQ (reference sequence). V was cut by 0 bases and J by 4 bases, with 10 bases left in between. The CDR3 covers 15 residues. The CDR3 DNA is TGTGCCAGCAGCTTAGCCAGAAACAGTTACAATGAGCAGTTCTTC. This translates into CASSLARNSYNEQFF.

In its sample, this clone was seen once. The V call is TRBV6-6, the J call TRBJ2-7; 10 nucleotides match TRBD1. Germline lookup yields CDR1 MNHNY and CDR2 SVGAGI (reference sequence). CDR3 size: 16 residues. The V and J ends lost 5 bases and 4 bases, in that order; junction bases with no gene match: 11. The chain's CDR3 is CASSPPGTGEEYEQYF. CDR3 coding DNA: TGTGCCAGCAGTCCCCCCGGGACAGGGGAAGAATACGAGCAGTACTTC.

The gene calls are TRBV4-1 and TRBJ2-7; 11 bases align to TRBD2. Looked up from germline, CDR1 is MGHRA and CDR2 is YSYEKL. The V gene end was trimmed by 6 bases and the J gene end by 7 bases; junction bases not matched to a gene: 5. CDR3 size: 13 residues. The DNA of the CDR3 is TGCGCCAGCAGTACTAGCGGGAGTGATGAGCAGTACTTC. Translating it yields CASSTSGSDEQYF.